One T cell receptor beta chain is described in this entry. This sample was taken from a study of T cells in Graves' hyperthyroidism and ophthalmopathy. The patients, who ranged from 18 to 65 in age, presented with newly diagnosed hyperthyroidism lasting under 2 months. CDR3 length equals 15 residues. V lost 4 bases, J lost 4 bases, and 7 bases stayed unmatched. The investigators amplified TCR beta CDR3 regions from RNA transcripts. Researchers ran a first-round RT-PCR on the TCR CDR3 using the HTBI primer set. Each CDR3 protein gets one entry after TCRdb re-called the multiplex PCR reads with MiXCR. Seen here are hundreds of thousands of distinct CDR3 sequences, approximately 14% observed once, and the top ten hold around 30%.

This clonotype was obtained from a woman younger than 35 with Graves' hyperthyroidism that later progressed to Graves' ophthalmopathy. The rearrangement joins TRBV12-3 or TRBV12-4 to TRBJ1-3, with 7 bases aligning to TRBD1. Sequencing input: blood. CDR3 nucleotide sequence: TGTGCCAGCAGTTCCCCCGGGACAGAAGGAAACACCATATATTTT. It specifies CASSSPGTEGNTIYF.